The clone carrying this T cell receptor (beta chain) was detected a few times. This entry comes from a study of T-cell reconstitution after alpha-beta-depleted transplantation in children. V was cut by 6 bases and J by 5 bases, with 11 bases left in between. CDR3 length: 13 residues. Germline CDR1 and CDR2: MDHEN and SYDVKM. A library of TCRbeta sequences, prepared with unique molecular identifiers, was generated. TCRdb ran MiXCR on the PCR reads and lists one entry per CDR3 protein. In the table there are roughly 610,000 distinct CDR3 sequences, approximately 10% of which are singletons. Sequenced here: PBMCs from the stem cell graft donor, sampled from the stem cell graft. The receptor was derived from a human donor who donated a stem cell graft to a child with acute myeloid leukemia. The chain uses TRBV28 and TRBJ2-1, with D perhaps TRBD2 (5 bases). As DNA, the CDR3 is TGTGCCAGCAGGCCGGACTTAAACAATGAGCAGTTCTTC. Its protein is CASRPDLNNEQFF.